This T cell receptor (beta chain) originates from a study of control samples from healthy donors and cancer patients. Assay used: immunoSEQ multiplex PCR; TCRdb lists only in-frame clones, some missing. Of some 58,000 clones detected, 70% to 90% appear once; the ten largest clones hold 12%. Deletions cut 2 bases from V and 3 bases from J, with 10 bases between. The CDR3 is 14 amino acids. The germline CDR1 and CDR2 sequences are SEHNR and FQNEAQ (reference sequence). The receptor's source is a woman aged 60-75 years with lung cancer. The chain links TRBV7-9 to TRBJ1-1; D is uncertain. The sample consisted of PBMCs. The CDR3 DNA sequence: TGTGCCAGCAGCTTAAAGCGGCCGGACACTGAAGCTTTCTTT. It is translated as CASSLKRPDTEAFF. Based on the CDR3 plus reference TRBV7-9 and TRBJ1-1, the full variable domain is DTGVSQNPRHKITKRGQNVTFRCDPISEHNRLYWYRQTLGQGPEFLTYFQNEAQLEKSRLLSDRFSAERPKGSFSTLEIQRTEQGDSAMYLCASSLKRPDTEAFFGQGTRLTVV.